This TCR beta chain is from a study of cytomegalovirus exposure and HLA in healthy donors. Turning to the study itself: Earlier results showed 117 million unique TCR beta sequences derived from roughly 180 million T cells.

Between the trimmed V and J ends, which lost 7 bases and 1 base, there was a span of 11 bases. The germline gives CDR1 MNHNY, CDR2 SVGAGI (reference sequence). The CDR3 is 13 residues long. PCR primers comprised 60 Vbeta and 13 Jbeta primers. Authors' data handling: About 11 million of some 80 million unique TCR beta chains were shared, per a later count. Method: immunoSEQ multiplex PCR; TCRdb's copy keeps in-frame clones and lacks some. V, J and clone size were drawn from that table, and D and trimming were deduced from the DNA. The sample yields 100,000 or so clones, 70% seen once. J is TRBJ2-7 and V is TRBV6-6; the D gene is possibly TRBD2 (5 bases). The clonotype was recovered from a man between 45 and 60 years old in good health and CMV-seronegative. Sequencing used PBMCs. CDR3 residues: CASTRTVSYEQYF. CDR3 DNA: TGTGCCAGCACTCGGACTGTATCCTACGAGCAGTACTTC.